The 6 T cell receptor beta chains below were found in one sample sequenced in a study of immune characterization of retroperitoneal liposarcoma. TCRdb fed the PCR reads into MiXCR, producing one record per CDR3 protein. The table includes some 4,200 distinct CDR3 sequences, 35% to 45% detected once. The sample was tumor tissue. All receptors come from a male donor with retroperitoneal liposarcoma.

This clonotype is large (0.1 to 1%) within its sample. The chain employs TRBV6-6 and TRBJ2-1, with D tentatively TRBD2 (5 bases). The CDR3 is 15 amino acids. Deletions cut 7 bases from V and 0 bases from J, with 13 bases between. Germline V gene data show CDR1 as MNHNY and CDR2 as SVGAGI (reference sequence). As DNA, the CDR3 is TGTGCCAGCACCGAGGAGGTGAGCTCCTACAATGAGCAGTTCTTC. It specifies CASTEEVSSYNEQFF.

This clonotype was detected ten times or more. The genes are TRBV12-3 or TRBV12-4 and TRBJ2-3, with TRBD1 matching 8 bases. The CDR3 is made up of 15 amino acids. The V segment lost 0 bases and the J segment 7 bases; nucleotides outside the gene matches: 6. CDR3 DNA sequence: TGTGCCAGCAGTTTAGCGGACAGGGAATTTAATACGCAGTATTTT. Its protein is CASSLADREFNTQYF.

The genes are TRBV6-5 and TRBJ2-1; D possibly corresponds to TRBD1 (6 bases). The length of the CDR3 is 16 residues. Germline loops: CDR1 MNHEY, CDR2 SVGAGI. V dropped 6 bases and J dropped 2 bases, with 17 bases sitting between them. The CDR3 DNA reads TGTGCCAGCAGCCTTGTACAGGGTAGGGCCTACAATGAGCAGTTCTTC. Residues: CASSLVQGRAYNEQFF.

The chain employs TRBV6-8 and TRBJ2-1; D might be TRBD1 or TRBD2, each matching 6 bases. Germline loops: CDR1 MNHGY, CDR2 SAAAGT. The CDR3 spans 16 residues. V dropped 6 bases and J dropped 7 bases, with 22 bases sitting between them. DNA of the CDR3: TGTGCCAGCAGCCCCATCACTCGGGGGCCAGAGAATGAGCAGTTCTTC. Its translation: CASSPITRGPENEQFF.

The chain carries TRBV6-1 and TRBJ2-1; D call uncertain. CDR1 and CDR2 from the germline V gene are MNHNS and SASEGT. This CDR3 is 13 amino acids long. Trimming removed 2 bases from V and 6 bases from J, with 8 bases in between. CDR3 residues: CASSEPPGNEQFF. The CDR3 bases are TGTGCCAGCAGTGAACCCCCTGGCAATGAGCAGTTCTTC.

This chain's CDR3 is CASRSQGDAGELFF. For the CDR3, the DNA is TGTGCCAGCAGGTCGCAGGGGGACGCCGGGGAGCTGTTTTTT. The chain couples TRBV6-1 to TRBJ2-2; 7 positions match TRBD1. The CDR3 consists of 14 residues. With V trimmed by 6 bases and J by 6 bases, 7 bases remained unmatched. Per the germline V gene, CDR1 is MNHNS and CDR2 is SASEGT.